This TCR beta chain was sequenced for a study of OX40 agonist ivuxolimab in advanced cancers. Study-wide background: In three patients, partial responses were observed, one with hepatocellular carcinoma and two with cutaneous melanoma.

The repertoire was sequenced with immunoSEQ multiplex PCR; TCRdb's copy has only in-frame clones and lacks some. The data contain approximately 58,000 clones, roughly 84% of them seen just once; the ten biggest clones take up about an eighth. V lost 2 bases to trimming and J lost 3 bases, with 8 bases between them. The CDR3 consists of 12 residues. CDR1 is GTSNPN, CDR2 SVGIG, per germline (reference sequence). The TCR was taken from an adult with an advanced solid tumor such as melanoma, head and neck, liver or kidney cancer. The rearrangement links TRBV30 to TRBJ2-7, with no clear D. The input for sequencing was CD4+ or CD8+ T cells sorted from blood, taken in a trial of the OX40 agonist ivuxolimab. CDR3 bases: TGTGCCTGGAGTCTCGGAGTCTACGAGCAGTACTTC. Amino acid sequence: CAWSLGVYEQYF.